The rows below give T cell receptor beta chains drawn from one sample of a study of T and B cells in COVID-19 patients. TCRdb itself ran the multiplex PCR reads through MiXCR, one entry per CDR3 protein. The repertoire holds some 14,000 distinct CDR3 sequences, approximately 30% seen once, with over 6.5% in the top ten. Sequenced input: blood. The source is a human donor who had recovered from COVID-19. The CDR3 runs from the conserved cysteine through the conserved F or W. A D gene is named only where the DNA matches it firmly. Clone size is shown for a subset of rows, as once, few, many or a class of expanded clone.

J,V,size,D,CDR3,DNA
TRBJ2-7,TRBV19,medium-sized,TRBD2,CASSINLAGATYEQYF,TGTGCCAGTAGTATTAACCTAGCGGGGGCTACCTACGAGCAGTACTTC
TRBJ2-2,TRBV27,many,TRBD1,CASSSPWTGITSTGTGELFF,TGTGCCAGCAGTTCCCCTTGGACAGGGATAACCTCCACCGGCACCGGGGAGCTGTTTTTT
TRBJ1-1,TRBV13,.,.,CASSQEGPQGNTEAFF,TGTGCCAGCAGCCAAGAAGGACCCCAAGGGAACACTGAAGCTTTCTTT
TRBJ2-3,TRBV5-1,few,TRBD2,CASSFTGGPSDTQYF,TGCGCCAGCAGCTTTACGGGAGGGCCCTCAGATACGCAGTATTTT
TRBJ2-5,TRBV19,medium-sized,TRBD2,CASSMLPGGQETQYF,TGTGCCAGTAGTATGCTCCCGGGAGGCCAAGAGACCCAGTACTTC
TRBJ1-1,TRBV18,.,TRBD1,CASSPRQGYTEAFF,TGTGCCAGCTCACCTCGACAGGGGTACACTGAAGCTTTCTTT
TRBJ2-7,TRBV12-5,.,.,CASGLDGGLLEQYF,TGTGCTAGTGGTCTGGACGGGGGCCTTCTCGAGCAGTACTTC
TRBJ2-1,TRBV19,medium-sized,TRBD1,CASKDGLKQGYNEQFF,TGTGCCAGTAAGGACGGCCTCAAACAGGGGTACAATGAGCAGTTCTTC
TRBJ1-2,TRBV10-3,.,TRBD1,CAISETTGRIGLGYTF,TGTGCCATCAGTGAGACGACAGGGAGAATAGGATTGGGCTACACCTTC
TRBJ2-7,TRBV29-1,medium-sized,.,CSVDVPGVGEQYF,TGCAGCGTTGATGTGCCAGGGGTCGGCGAGCAGTACTTC
TRBJ2-1,TRBV19,medium-sized,TRBD2,CASSPAGVGSNEQFF,TGTGCCAGTAGCCCAGCGGGAGTAGGTTCGAATGAGCAGTTCTTC
TRBJ2-3,TRBV6-6,many,TRBD2,CASSWLAGGGDTQYF,TGTGCCAGCAGTTGGCTAGCGGGAGGGGGAGATACGCAGTATTTT
TRBJ2-5,TRBV5-1,few,TRBD1,CASSWGQGKETQYF,TGCGCCAGCAGCTGGGGACAGGGGAAAGAGACCCAGTACTTC
TRBJ1-1,TRBV6-5,few,TRBD1,CASSKRRTGLIELTEAFF,TGTGCCAGCAGTAAACGACGGACAGGGCTGATCGAGTTGACTGAAGCTTTCTTT
TRBJ1-1,TRBV19,medium-sized,.,CASQDRSNTEAFF,TGTGCCAGTCAGGACCGATCGAACACTGAAGCTTTCTTT
TRBJ2-7,TRBV7-9,.,.,CASSLVGPGEQYF,TGTGCCAGCAGCTTAGTTGGGCCAGGCGAGCAGTACTTC
TRBJ1-2,TRBV6-1,few,.,CASSEDPFSVRGYGYTF,TGTGCCAGCAGTGAAGATCCTTTCTCTGTTCGTGGCTATGGCTACACCTTC
TRBJ1-6,TRBV6-2/TRBV6-3,.,TRBD1,CASSPGTGNSPLHF,TGTGCCAGCAGCCCGGGGACAGGGAATTCACCCCTCCACTTT
TRBJ2-5,TRBV12-3/TRBV12-4,many,.,CASSFLATGETQYF,TGTGCCAGCAGTTTCCTAGCGACGGGAGAGACCCAGTACTTC
TRBJ2-5,TRBV27,many,.,CASTLRGNQETQYF,TGTGCCAGCACCCTCCGGGGAAACCAAGAGACCCAGTACTTC
TRBJ1-2,TRBV7-9,.,.,CASSLLATEGYGYTF,TGTGCCAGCAGCTTACTGGCGACCGAGGGCTATGGCTACACCTTC
TRBJ1-4,TRBV29-1,medium-sized,TRBD1,CSARQGVNEKLFF,TGCAGCGCCAGACAGGGGGTTAATGAAAAACTGTTTTTT
TRBJ2-7,TRBV11-2,many,.,CASSLVPDYEQYF,TGTGCCAGCAGCTTAGTCCCGGACTACGAGCAGTACTTC
TRBJ2-3,TRBV5-1,many,.,CASNPGTTDTQYF,TGCGCCAGCAACCCAGGGACCACAGATACGCAGTATTTT
TRBJ2-1,TRBV12-3/TRBV12-4,.,.,CASGLEAVYNEQFF,TGTGCTAGTGGTTTGGAGGCAGTCTACAATGAGCAGTTCTTC
TRBJ1-5,TRBV12-3/TRBV12-4,few,TRBD1,CASREGQGGNQPQHF,TGTGCCAGCAGGGAAGGACAGGGGGGCAATCAGCCCCAGCATTTT
TRBJ2-5,TRBV7-9,.,.,CASSLWGQLAYQETQYF,TGTGCCAGCAGCTTATGGGGCCAGCTTGCGTACCAAGAGACCCAGTACTTC
TRBJ2-3,TRBV11-1,few,.,CASSPPFTDTQYF,TGTGCCAGCAGTCCTCCCTTCACAGATACGCAGTATTTT
TRBJ2-1,TRBV6-5,.,TRBD2,CASSGTSGRFYNEQFF,TGTGCCAGCAGTGGGACTAGCGGACGGTTCTACAATGAGCAGTTCTTC
TRBJ1-5,TRBV20-1,.,TRBD1,CSGGTGRNQPQHF,TGCAGCGGCGGGACAGGTCGCAATCAGCCCCAGCATTTT
TRBJ1-4,TRBV12-3/TRBV12-4,.,.,CASSQRFRTNKKLFF,TGTGCCAGCAGTCAACGATTTCGCACTAATAAAAAACTGTTTTTT
TRBJ2-2,TRBV24-1,many,.,CATSDLDTGELFF,TGTGCCACCAGTGATCTAGACACCGGGGAGCTGTTTTTT
TRBJ2-1,TRBV5-6,.,TRBD1,CASSSTARDRGVIEQFF,TGCGCCAGCAGCTCCACCGCCCGGGACAGGGGCGTTATTGAGCAGTTCTTC
TRBJ2-1,TRBV5-6,medium-sized,.,CASSWPGDGPNEQFF,TGTGCCAGCAGCTGGCCAGGGGATGGACCCAATGAGCAGTTCTTC
TRBJ2-7,TRBV29-1,medium-sized,TRBD2,CSVGLAGATYEQYF,TGCAGCGTAGGACTAGCGGGGGCCACCTACGAGCAGTACTTC
TRBJ2-3,TRBV27,medium-sized,.,CATSGGVDTQYF,TGTGCCACTAGTGGGGGTGTGGATACGCAGTATTTT
TRBJ1-5,TRBV6-5,.,.,CASGVSDGNNQPQHF,TGTGCCAGCGGGGTGTCAGACGGAAACAATCAGCCCCAGCATTTT
TRBJ1-1,TRBV12-3/TRBV12-4,few,TRBD1,CASSFRDSNTEAFF,TGTGCCAGCAGTTTTAGGGACAGTAACACTGAAGCTTTCTTT
TRBJ2-2,TRBV7-6,medium-sized,.,CASSPSPLTETGELFF,TGTGCCAGCAGCCCTAGCCCGCTGACTGAAACCGGGGAGCTGTTTTTT
TRBJ1-2,TRBV18,many,.,CASSPPLENYGYTF,TGTGCCAGCTCACCACCGTTGGAAAACTATGGCTACACCTTC
TRBJ2-1,TRBV5-1,.,.,CASSLEGGEQFF,TGCGCCAGCAGCTTGGAAGGGGGAGAGCAGTTCTTC
TRBJ2-1,TRBV29-1,.,TRBD1,CSVSAPDRAGNEQFF,TGCAGCGTTTCGGCCCCAGACAGGGCGGGCAATGAGCAGTTCTTC
TRBJ2-5,TRBV5-1,.,TRBD1,CASSLLPGGAVETQYF,TGCGCCAGCAGCTTGTTGCCAGGGGGCGCGGTTGAGACCCAGTACTTC
TRBJ1-4,TRBV7-9,few,TRBD1,CASSSDREWEKLFF,TGTGCCAGCAGCTCCGACAGGGAGTGGGAAAAACTGTTTTTT
TRBJ2-7,TRBV6-1,few,.,CASSVSNAWDLYEQYF,TGTGCCAGCAGTGTTTCTAACGCGTGGGATCTCTACGAGCAGTACTTC
TRBJ1-2,TRBV10-3,few,.,CAISPRDTYGYTF,TGTGCCATCAGCCCCCGGGACACCTATGGCTACACCTTC
TRBJ2-1,TRBV7-9,.,TRBD1,CASSQKGASYNEQFF,TGTGCCAGCAGCCAAAAGGGGGCGTCCTACAATGAGCAGTTCTTC
TRBJ2-5,TRBV4-2,.,TRBD2,CASSQEGTRLYQETQYF,TGTGCCAGCAGCCAAGAAGGGACTAGGCTCTACCAAGAGACCCAGTACTTC
TRBJ2-5,TRBV18,many,TRBD2,CASSPLGTSGINRETQYF,TGTGCCAGCTCACCGCTGGGGACTAGCGGGATAAACCGGGAGACCCAGTACTTC
TRBJ2-5,TRBV20-1,.,.,CSAPPGNPRETQYF,TGCAGTGCCCCCCCTGGAAACCCAAGGGAGACCCAGTACTTC